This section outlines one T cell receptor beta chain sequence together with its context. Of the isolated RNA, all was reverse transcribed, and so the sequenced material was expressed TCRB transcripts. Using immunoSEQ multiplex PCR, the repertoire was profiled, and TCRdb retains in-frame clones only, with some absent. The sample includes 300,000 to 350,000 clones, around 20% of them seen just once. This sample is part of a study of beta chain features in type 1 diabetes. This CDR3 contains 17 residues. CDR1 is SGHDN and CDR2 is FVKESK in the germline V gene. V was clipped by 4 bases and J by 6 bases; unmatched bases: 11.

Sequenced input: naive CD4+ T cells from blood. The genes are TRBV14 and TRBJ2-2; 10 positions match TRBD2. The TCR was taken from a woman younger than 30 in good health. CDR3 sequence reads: CASSRAGGSFLAGELFF. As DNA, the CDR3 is TGTGCCAGCAGCCGAGCGGGAGGGAGTTTTCTCGCCGGGGAGCTGTTTTTT.